These T cell receptor beta chains were read from a single sample in a study of CD8 T cells in ankylosing spondylitis. TCRdb analysed the 5' RACE reads with MiXCR anew, one entry per CDR3 protein. The repertoire holds about 18,000 distinct CDR3 sequences, with around 8% as singletons. The sequenced sample consisted of blood. The receptors were gathered from a male donor with ankylosing spondylitis or in good health (not recorded which). Both conserved end residues are part of each CDR3. Each record gives: V gene, D gene, clone size, J gene, CDR3 DNA, CDR3 protein. The D gene is left open where the match is weak. Clone size, where shown, is once, few, many, or a class for clones that have expanded.

TRBV28	NA	many	TRBJ2-7	TGTGCCGTCGGTCCGCCGAGGGAGCAGTACTTC	CAVGPPREQYF
TRBV12-5	NA	few	TRBJ2-2	TGTGCTAGTGGTTTGACGGAGAACACCGGGGAGCTGTTTTTT	CASGLTENTGELFF
TRBV20-1	NA	few	TRBJ1-1	TGCAGTGCTAGAGAGATCGGAAAGAGCTGGGGAGCTTTCTTT	CSAREIGKSWGAFF
TRBV12-3/TRBV12-4	TRBD1	few	TRBJ1-4	TGTGCCAGCAGCCCGACAGGGGGCATGAATGAAAAACTGTTTTTT	CASSPTGGMNEKLFF
TRBV20-1	NA	many	TRBJ2-3	TGCAGTGCTATTACCGGGACCACAGATACGCAGTATTTT	CSAITGTTDTQYF
TRBV24-1	NA	many	TRBJ2-5	TGTGCCACCAGTGAAGCGACAGCGTACCAAGAGACCCAGTACTTC	CATSEATAYQETQYF
TRBV28	NA	many	TRBJ2-1	TGTGCCAGCAGCACACCAGGACTTTCCTACAATGAGCAGTTCTTC	CASSTPGLSYNEQFF
TRBV12-3/TRBV12-4	NA	NA	TRBJ1-1	TGTGCCAGCAGTTTAAACCCAATTGGGGGCACTGAAGCTTTCTTT	CASSLNPIGGTEAFF
TRBV2	NA	NA	TRBJ1-5	TGTGCCAGCAGGCCCGGGACAATGTTTTTAGAGCCCCAGCATTTT	CASRPGTMFLEPQHF
TRBV20-1	TRBD2	few	TRBJ2-3	TGCAGTGCTAGGAGGAGCGGGGCTAGCGGTGGTACGCAGTATTTT	CSARRSGASGGTQYF
TRBV20-1	TRBD1	few	TRBJ1-4	TGCAGTGCCACAGGGGGGGGTGGAACTAATGAAAAACTGTTTTTT	CSATGGGGTNEKLFF
TRBV6-6	NA	many	TRBJ2-2	TGTGCCAGCAGTTACATAGGATCCGGGGAGCTGTTTTTT	CASSYIGSGELFF
TRBV5-1	NA	few	TRBJ1-1	TGCGCCAGCAGCTTGGGAGGTTGGAACACTGAAGCTTTCTTT	CASSLGGWNTEAFF
TRBV5-4	NA	NA	TRBJ2-7	TGTGCCAGCAGCTTCCCCGGCCGAAGCTCCTACGAGCAGTACTTC	CASSFPGRSSYEQYF
TRBV6-1	TRBD2	many	TRBJ2-1	TGTGCCAGCAGCGGACTAGCGGGGCCCTACAATGAGCAGTTCTTC	CASSGLAGPYNEQFF
TRBV28	TRBD1	NA	TRBJ1-5	TGTGCCAGCAGTTTATTAGGGGGCGGTCAGCCCCAGCATTTT	CASSLLGGGQPQHF
TRBV4-3	NA	NA	TRBJ2-6	TGCGCCAGCAGCCAAAAAACAAGAGGGGATATCCTGACTTTC	CASSQKTRGDILTF
TRBV12-3/TRBV12-4	TRBD2	medium-sized	TRBJ2-1	TGTGCCAGCAGTCGTCCTCTTACTAGCGTCAATGAGCAGTTCTTC	CASSRPLTSVNEQFF
TRBV7-2	TRBD1	few	TRBJ1-4	TGTGCCAGCAGCCCTCAGACAGGGGGTGAAAAACTGTTTTTT	CASSPQTGGEKLFF
TRBV12-3/TRBV12-4	TRBD1	few	TRBJ1-4	TGTGCCAGCAGTTTACTACAGGGGACTAATGAAAAACTGTTTTTT	CASSLLQGTNEKLFF
TRBV20-1	NA	few	TRBJ2-2	TGCAGTGCTAGGGGGATCACCGGGGAGCTGTTTTTT	CSARGITGELFF
TRBV29-1	NA	few	TRBJ2-3	TGCAGCGTTGTTGGACCAGCGGGTGTTAGCACAGATACGCAGTATTTT	CSVVGPAGVSTDTQYF
TRBV20-1	TRBD1	many	TRBJ2-3	TGCAGTGCTCCCCCCCCCTCAGGGGGACCCACAGATACGCAGTATTTT	CSAPPPSGGPTDTQYF
TRBV28	TRBD2	many	TRBJ2-2	TGTGCCAGCAGTTCGGGGGGGTCCCTCAACTGGGAGCTGTTTTTT	CASSSGGSLNWELFF
TRBV11-2	TRBD2	medium-sized	TRBJ2-5	TGTGCCAGCAGCCTGGGACTAGCGGGAGTCGAGACCCAGTACTTC	CASSLGLAGVETQYF
TRBV30	NA	NA	TRBJ2-1	TGTGCCTGGAACGAGGGACTTCCTTATTACAATGAGCAGTTCTTC	CAWNEGLPYYNEQFF
TRBV10-2	NA	many	TRBJ2-3	TGCGCCAGCAGTGCCAGCACAGATACGCAGTATTTT	CASSASTDTQYF
TRBV10-3	NA	many	TRBJ2-3	TGTGCCATGGGCAGGGCCCTGCAAACAGATACGCAGTATTTT	CAMGRALQTDTQYF
TRBV7-8	NA	many	TRBJ2-1	TGTGCCAGCAGCTTATTTGGGGCCTACAATGAGCAGTTCTTC	CASSLFGAYNEQFF
TRBV6-2/TRBV6-3	NA	few	TRBJ2-3	TGTGCCTGCCTAGCACCTAGCACAGATACGCAGTATTTT	CACLAPSTDTQYF
TRBV28	TRBD1	few	TRBJ2-3	TGTGCCAGCAGCCGTCTACAGGGGGTACGGACAGATACGCAGTATTTT	CASSRLQGVRTDTQYF
TRBV5-1	TRBD2	many	TRBJ2-7	TGCGCCAGCAGCCGCGGACTAGCGGGAGGTAACGAGCAGTACTTC	CASSRGLAGGNEQYF
TRBV12-3/TRBV12-4	TRBD2	few	TRBJ2-1	TGTGCCAGCACCCCGGGGGGGGGTTACAATGAGCAGTTCTTC	CASTPGGGYNEQFF